This note documents a single T cell receptor beta chain sequence. The sample originates from a study of blood T cell repertoires in COVID-19. Study-level information: Sites in the United States, Italy and Spain provided acute and convalescent COVID-19 samples. The cDNA or gDNA used as material had been derived from T cells, B-cell-depleted T cells, or PBMCs.

Germline V gene lookup returns CDR1 SGHAT and CDR2 FQNNGV. The V and J ends lost 4 bases and 6 bases, in that order; junction bases with no gene match: 14. The CDR3 loop spans 17 amino acids. Clones were sequenced by immunoSEQ multiplex PCR, and TCRdb holds only the in-frame ones, with some missing. The sample gives 120,000 to 150,000 clones, around 87% of which show up once; 0.95% to 1.5% is in the top ten. The sequenced sample consisted of PBMCs or T cells enriched from blood (not recorded which). The gene calls are TRBV11-2 and TRBJ2-7; 11 nucleotides align to TRBD1. The receptor was isolated from a woman aged 25 to 45 with acute COVID-19. The CDR3 coding sequence is TGTGCCAGCAGCTCAGTCACGGGGACAGGGGGTCTGGGCGAGCAGTACTTC. Its translation: CASSSVTGTGGLGEQYF.